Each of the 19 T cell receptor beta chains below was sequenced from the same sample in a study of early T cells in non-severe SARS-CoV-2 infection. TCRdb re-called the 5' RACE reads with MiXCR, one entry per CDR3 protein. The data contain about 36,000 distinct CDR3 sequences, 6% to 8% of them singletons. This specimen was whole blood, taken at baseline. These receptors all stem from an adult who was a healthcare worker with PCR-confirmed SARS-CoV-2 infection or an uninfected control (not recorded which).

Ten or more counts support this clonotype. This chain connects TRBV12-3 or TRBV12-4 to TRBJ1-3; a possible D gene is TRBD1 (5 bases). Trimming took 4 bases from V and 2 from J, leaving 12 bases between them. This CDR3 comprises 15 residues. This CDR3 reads CASSSQGWAGNTIYF. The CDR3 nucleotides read TGTGCCAGCAGTTCTCAGGGTTGGGCTGGAAACACCATATATTTT.

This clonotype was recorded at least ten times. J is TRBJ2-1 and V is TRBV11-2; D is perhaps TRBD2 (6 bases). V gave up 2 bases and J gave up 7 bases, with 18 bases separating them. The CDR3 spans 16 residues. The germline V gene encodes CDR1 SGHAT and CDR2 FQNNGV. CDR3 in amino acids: CASSLTGSIWGNEQFF. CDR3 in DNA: TGTGCCAGCAGCTTAACCGGGAGTATCTGGGGGAATGAGCAGTTCTTC.

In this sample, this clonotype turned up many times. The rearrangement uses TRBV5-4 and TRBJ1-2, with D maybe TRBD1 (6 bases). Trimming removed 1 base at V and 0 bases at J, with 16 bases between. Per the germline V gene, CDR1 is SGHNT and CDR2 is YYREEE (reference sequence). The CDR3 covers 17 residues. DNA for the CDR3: TGTGCCAGCAGCTTGTGGAACAGGGTCGGAGCTAACTATGGCTACACCTTC. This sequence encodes CASSLWNRVGANYGYTF.

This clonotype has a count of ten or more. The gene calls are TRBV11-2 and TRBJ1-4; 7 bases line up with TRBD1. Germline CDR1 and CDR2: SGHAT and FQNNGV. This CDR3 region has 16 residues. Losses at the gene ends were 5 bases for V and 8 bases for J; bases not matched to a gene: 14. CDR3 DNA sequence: TGTGCCAGCAGCCCCCCCCAGACAGGGCTGGGCGAAAAACTGTTTTTT. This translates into CASSPPQTGLGEKLFF.

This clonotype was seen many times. The DNA of the CDR3 is TGTGCCAGCAGCTTGAATTGGGAGGAGAGCGGCTACACCTTC. Translation gives CASSLNWEESGYTF. The V gene is TRBV7-9, the J gene TRBJ1-2; D call uncertain. V dropped 3 bases and J dropped 8 bases, with 16 bases sitting between them. This CDR3 is built from 14 residues. CDR1 SEHNR and CDR2 FQNEAQ come from the germline V gene (reference sequence). Full variable domain (remainder filled in from reference TRBV7-9 and TRBJ1-2): DTGVSQNPRHKITKRGQNVTFRCDPISEHNRLYWYRQTLGQGPEFLTYFQNEAQLEKSRLLSDRFSAERPKGSFSTLEIQRTEQGDSAMYLCASSLNWEESGYTFGSGTRLTVV.

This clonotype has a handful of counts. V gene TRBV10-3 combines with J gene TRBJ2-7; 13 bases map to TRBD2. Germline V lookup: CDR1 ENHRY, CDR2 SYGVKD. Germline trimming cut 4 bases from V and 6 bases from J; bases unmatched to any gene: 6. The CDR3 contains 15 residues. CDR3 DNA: TGTGCCATCAGTGGGACTAGCGGGAGACAACGCGAGCAGTACTTC. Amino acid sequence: CAISGTSGRQREQYF.

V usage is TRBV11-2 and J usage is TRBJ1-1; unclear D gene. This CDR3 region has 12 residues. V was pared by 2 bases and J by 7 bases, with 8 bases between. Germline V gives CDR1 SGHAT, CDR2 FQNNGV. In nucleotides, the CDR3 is TGTGCCAGCAGCTTAACGGCCCTTGAAGCTTTCTTT. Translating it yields CASSLTALEAFF. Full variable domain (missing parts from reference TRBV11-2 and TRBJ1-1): EAGVAQSPRYKIIEKRQSVAFWCNPISGHATLYWYQQILGQGPKLLIQFQNNGVVDDSQLPKDRFSAERLKGVDSTLKIQPAKLEDSAVYLCASSLTALEAFFGQGTRLTVV.

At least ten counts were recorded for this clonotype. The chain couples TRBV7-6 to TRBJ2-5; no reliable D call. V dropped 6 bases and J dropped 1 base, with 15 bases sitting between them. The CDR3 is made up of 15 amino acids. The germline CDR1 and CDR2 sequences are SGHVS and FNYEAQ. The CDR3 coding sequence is TGTGCCAGCAGTTCTAATAACCAGCCCCAAGAGACCCAGTACTTC. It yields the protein CASSSNNQPQETQYF.

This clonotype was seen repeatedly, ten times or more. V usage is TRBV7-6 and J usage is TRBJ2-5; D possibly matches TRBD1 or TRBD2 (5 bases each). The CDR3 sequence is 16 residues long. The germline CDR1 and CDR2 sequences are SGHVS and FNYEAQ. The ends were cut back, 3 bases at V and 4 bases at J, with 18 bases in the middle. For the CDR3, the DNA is TGTGCCAGCAGCTTCGGCGGCGCGAGGGGAGTAGAGACCCAGTACTTC. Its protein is CASSFGGARGVETQYF.

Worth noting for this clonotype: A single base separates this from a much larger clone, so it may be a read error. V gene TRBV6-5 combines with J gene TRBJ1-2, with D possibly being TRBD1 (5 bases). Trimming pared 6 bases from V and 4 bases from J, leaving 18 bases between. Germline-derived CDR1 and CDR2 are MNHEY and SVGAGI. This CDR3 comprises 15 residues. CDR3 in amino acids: CASRDRDERVYGYTF. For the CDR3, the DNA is TGTGCCAGCAGGGACCGGGACGAACGAGTCTATGGCTACACCTTC.

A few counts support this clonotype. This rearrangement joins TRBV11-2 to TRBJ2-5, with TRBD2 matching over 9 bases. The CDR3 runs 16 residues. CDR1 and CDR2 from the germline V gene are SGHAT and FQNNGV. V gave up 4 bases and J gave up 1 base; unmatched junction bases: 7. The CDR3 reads CASSSLAGMIQETQYF. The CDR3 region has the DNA TGTGCCAGCAGCTCCCTAGCGGGAATGATCCAAGAGACCCAGTACTTC.

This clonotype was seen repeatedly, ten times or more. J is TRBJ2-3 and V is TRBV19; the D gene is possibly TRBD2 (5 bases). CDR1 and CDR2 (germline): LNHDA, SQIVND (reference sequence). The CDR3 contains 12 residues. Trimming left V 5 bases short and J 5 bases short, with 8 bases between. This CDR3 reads CASSLRGDTQYF. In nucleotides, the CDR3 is TGTGCCAGTAGTCTCCGGGGAGATACGCAGTATTTT.

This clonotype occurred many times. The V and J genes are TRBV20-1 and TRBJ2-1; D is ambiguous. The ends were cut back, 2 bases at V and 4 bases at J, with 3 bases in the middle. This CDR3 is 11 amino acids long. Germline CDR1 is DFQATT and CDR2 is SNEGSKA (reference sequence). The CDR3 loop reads CSARQYNEQFF. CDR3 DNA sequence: TGCAGTGCTAGACAATACAATGAGCAGTTCTTC.

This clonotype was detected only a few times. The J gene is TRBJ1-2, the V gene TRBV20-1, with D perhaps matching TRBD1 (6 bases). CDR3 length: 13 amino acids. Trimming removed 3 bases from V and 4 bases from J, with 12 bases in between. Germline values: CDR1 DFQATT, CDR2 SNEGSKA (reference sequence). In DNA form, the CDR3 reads TGCAGTGCTAGCTGGGGACAATCCTATGGCTACACCTTC. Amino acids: CSASWGQSYGYTF.

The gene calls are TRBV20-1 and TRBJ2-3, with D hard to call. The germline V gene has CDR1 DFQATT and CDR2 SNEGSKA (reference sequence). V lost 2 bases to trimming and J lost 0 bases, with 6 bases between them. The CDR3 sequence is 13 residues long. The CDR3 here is CSARSTSTDTQYF. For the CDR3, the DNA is TGCAGTGCTAGATCAACTAGCACAGATACGCAGTATTTT.

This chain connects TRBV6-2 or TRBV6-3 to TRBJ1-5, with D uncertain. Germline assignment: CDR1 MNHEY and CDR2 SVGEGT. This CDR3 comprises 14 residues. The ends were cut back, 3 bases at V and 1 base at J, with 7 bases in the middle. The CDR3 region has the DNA TGTGCCAGCAGTTATTTCATGAGCAATCAGCCCCAGCATTTT. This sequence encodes CASSYFMSNQPQHF.

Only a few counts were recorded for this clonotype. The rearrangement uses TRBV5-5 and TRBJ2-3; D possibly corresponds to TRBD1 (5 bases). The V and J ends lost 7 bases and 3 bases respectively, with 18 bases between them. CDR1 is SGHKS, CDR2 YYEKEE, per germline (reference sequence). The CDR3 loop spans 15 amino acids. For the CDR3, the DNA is TGTGCCAGCGCCCTCAGGGCAGGCCTTACAGATACGCAGTATTTT. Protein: CASALRAGLTDTQYF.

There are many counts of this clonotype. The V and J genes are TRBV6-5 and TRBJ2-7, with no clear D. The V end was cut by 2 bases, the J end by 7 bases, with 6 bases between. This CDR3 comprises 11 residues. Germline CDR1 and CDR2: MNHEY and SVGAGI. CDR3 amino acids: CASSYGWEQYF. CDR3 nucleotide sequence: TGTGCCAGCAGTTACGGGTGGGAGCAGTACTTC.

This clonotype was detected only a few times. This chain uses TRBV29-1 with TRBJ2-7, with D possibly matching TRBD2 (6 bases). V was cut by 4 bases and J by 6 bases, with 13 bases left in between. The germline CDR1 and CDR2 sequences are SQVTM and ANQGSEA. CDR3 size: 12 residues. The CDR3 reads CSVGGWGLEQYF. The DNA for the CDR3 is TGCAGCGTTGGAGGGTGGGGACTCGAGCAGTACTTC.